What follows are 23 T cell receptor beta chains derived from one specimen sequenced in a study of identical twins. MiXCR, applied by TCRdb to the 5' RACE reads, yields one record per CDR3 protein. The profile covers 1.5 million to 2 million distinct CDR3 sequences, with less than 40% appearing a single time and approximately 0.29% taken by the ten largest. The sample comprised cord blood. Source of these receptors: a newborn girl in good health.

This clonotype occurred a few times. The chain recombines TRBV9 with TRBJ2-7; perhaps TRBD1 as D (5 bases). This CDR3 is 16 amino acids long. V shed 0 bases and J shed 3 bases, with 16 bases lying between them. CDR1 SGDLS and CDR2 YYNGEE come from the germline V gene. As DNA, the CDR3 is TGTGCCAGCAGCGTAGCCAATGGGGCAGTCCACTACGAGCAGTACTTC. Its protein is CASSVANGAVHYEQYF.

This clonotype appeared a few times. The genes are TRBV21-1 and TRBJ1-5; the table's D call, TRBD1, was not checked against the DNA. TRBV21-1 is termed a pseudogene. The CDR3 has 17 amino acids. The chain's CDR3 is CASSKATTRDNNQPQHF. In DNA, the CDR3 is TGTGCCAGCAGCAAAGCAACTACCCGGGACAACAATCAGCCCCAGCATTTT.

The chain recombines TRBV7-9 with TRBJ2-7; 12 bases map to TRBD2. The CDR3 runs to 20 residues. CDR1 and CDR2 from the germline V gene are SEHNR and FQNEAQ (reference sequence). V lost 0 bases to trimming and J lost 4 bases; unmatched junction nucleotides: 16. CDR3 in amino acids: CASSLAPGKGTSGWIYEQYF. Written as DNA, the CDR3 is TGTGCCAGCAGCTTAGCGCCAGGGAAAGGGACTAGCGGGTGGATTTACGAGCAGTACTTC.

The V gene is TRBV10-3, the J gene TRBJ2-1, with D perhaps TRBD2 (6 bases). The DNA end is a closer match to TRBJ2-7, so the J assignment may be wrong. This CDR3 region has 13 residues. Germline V CDR1 and CDR2: ENHRY, SYGVKD. The CDR3 is CAIARDDYNEQYF. The CDR3 DNA reads as TGTGCCATCGCGCGGGATGACTACAATGAGCAGTACTTC.

This clonotype was seen more than once but under ten times. The rearrangement links TRBV11-2 to TRBJ2-3, with 12 bases lining up with TRBD2. Per the germline V gene, CDR1 is SGHAT and CDR2 is FQNNGV. Trimming at V came to 4 bases and at J to 5 bases, leaving 19 bases not matched to a gene. The CDR3 sequence is 20 residues long. The CDR3 loop reads CASSSQGTSGLSGGGDTQYF. The CDR3, as DNA: TGTGCCAGCAGCTCTCAGGGGACTAGCGGGCTCAGCGGGGGTGGAGATACGCAGTATTTT.

The rearrangement uses TRBV27 and TRBJ1-1, with 9 bases matching TRBD1. This CDR3 is built from 18 residues. Unmatched junction bases numbered 18, after V lost 6 bases and J lost 4 bases. Germline V CDR1 and CDR2: MNHEY, SMNVEV (reference sequence). CDR3 protein: CASRSQLDRGNQGTEAFF. CDR3 DNA: TGTGCCAGCAGAAGTCAACTCGACAGGGGGAATCAGGGCACTGAAGCTTTCTTT.

This chain joins TRBV12-3 or TRBV12-4 and TRBJ2-1; D might be TRBD2 (7 bases). The CDR3 consists of 14 residues. V was clipped by 3 bases and J by 10 bases, with 16 bases between them. CDR3 amino acids: CASSLGGEGGEQFF. The DNA of the CDR3 is TGTGCCAGCAGTTTGGGGGGCGAGGGGGGGGAGCAGTTCTTC.

This clonotype occurred a few times. The chain couples TRBV7-9 to TRBJ2-7; 7 positions agree with TRBD1. Germline V lookup: CDR1 SEHNR, CDR2 FQNEAQ (reference sequence). Trimming removed 5 bases from V and 3 bases from J; junction bases left unmatched: 4. The CDR3 is 13 residues long. CDR3 residues: CASSTGQLYEQYF. The CDR3 region has the DNA TGTGCCAGCAGCACGGGACAGCTCTACGAGCAGTACTTC.

This clonotype was counted between two and nine times. The chain has TRBV15 and TRBJ1-1; D gene uncertain. V gave up 0 bases and J gave up 10 bases, with 15 bases separating them. The V gene's germline CDR1 is LNHNV and CDR2 YYDKDF (reference sequence). The CDR3 runs to 14 residues. For the CDR3, the DNA is TGTGCCACCAGCAGAGATCTCCGGGGTTCGGGAGCTTTCTTT. This translates into CATSRDLRGSGAFF.

The J gene is TRBJ1-1, the V gene TRBV5-1; 7 nucleotides agree with TRBD1. Germline V gene sequence: CDR1 SGHRS, CDR2 YFSETQ. The CDR3 is 14 amino acids. The V and J ends lost 3 bases and 6 bases, in that order; junction bases with no gene match: 8. CDR3 loop: CASSSRQGVAEAFF. The CDR3 nucleotides are TGCGCCAGCAGCTCCAGACAGGGCGTCGCTGAAGCTTTCTTT. The full variable domain, rest sourced from reference TRBV5-1 and TRBJ1-1, is KAGVTQTPRYLIKTRGQQVTLSCSPISGHRSVSWYQQTPGQGLQFLFEYFSETQRNKGNFPGRFSGRQFSNSRSEMNVSTLELGDSALYLCASSSRQGVAEAFFGQGTRLTVV.

The chain has TRBV3-1 and TRBJ1-1, with 9 bases lining up with TRBD1. Germline CDR1 and CDR2: LGHDT and YNNKEL (reference sequence). The CDR3 consists of 14 residues. V dropped 4 bases and J dropped 6; count of bases not matched to a gene: 6. The CDR3, as DNA: TGTGCCAGCAGCCTCGGACAGGGGAGGGCTGAAGCTTTCTTT. As protein: CASSLGQGRAEAFF.

The V call is TRBV11-2, the J call TRBJ1-1; D may be TRBD1 (5 bases). This CDR3 region has 13 residues. Germline loops: CDR1 SGHAT, CDR2 FQNNGV. Trimming left V 2 bases short and J 10 bases short, with 14 bases between. The DNA of the CDR3 is TGTGCCAGCAGCTTATTCGAGGGGCGACGAGCTTTCTTT. As protein: CASSLFEGRRAFF. Full variable domain (outside the CDR3, taken from reference TRBV11-2 and TRBJ1-1): EAGVAQSPRYKIIEKRQSVAFWCNPISGHATLYWYQQILGQGPKLLIQFQNNGVVDDSQLPKDRFSAERLKGVDSTLKIQPAKLEDSAVYLCASSLFEGRRAFFGQGTRLTVV.

This sequence joins TRBV10-1 and TRBJ2-1; 15 bases fit TRBD2. V shed 5 bases and J 6 bases; nucleotides not matched to a gene: 11. The CDR3 length is 18 residues. Germline lookup yields CDR1 WNHNN and CDR2 SYGVQD (reference sequence). The chain's CDR3 is CASSKPGLAGGHFNEQFF. CDR3 in DNA: TGCGCCAGCAGTAAACCCGGACTAGCGGGGGGGCATTTCAATGAGCAGTTCTTC.

This clonotype was counted a few times. V and J are TRBV20-1 and TRBJ2-1; 8 bases align to TRBD1. J gave up 4 bases and V 1 base, and 12 bases lay outside the gene matches. This CDR3 spans 17 amino acids. The germline V gene encodes CDR1 DFQATT and CDR2 SNEGSKA (reference sequence). The CDR3: CSARVQGAFILYNEQFF. The CDR3 bases are TGCAGTGCTAGAGTGCAGGGGGCTTTTATACTTTACAATGAGCAGTTCTTC.

This chain connects TRBV28 to TRBJ2-5; D is possibly TRBD1 (5 bases). Germline lookup yields CDR1 MDHEN and CDR2 SYDVKM. V lost 3 bases to trimming and J lost 4 bases, with 12 bases between them. The CDR3 has 14 amino acids. CDR3 loop: CASSLTAIRETQYF. In DNA form, the CDR3 reads TGTGCCAGCAGTTTGACAGCGATTCGAGAGACCCAGTACTTC.

This clonotype was counted a few times. This chain uses TRBV15 with TRBJ1-4; D ambiguous. The V and J ends lost 0 bases and 0 bases respectively, with 11 bases between them. The CDR3 consists of 17 residues. Germline CDR1 LNHNV, CDR2 YYDKDF (reference sequence). CDR3 DNA sequence: TGTGCCACCAGCAGAGACCTGACCCCTGCAACTAATGAAAAACTGTTTTTT. Residues: CATSRDLTPATNEKLFF.

The J gene is TRBJ1-2, the V gene TRBV29-1, with D possibly matching TRBD1 (6 bases). Trimming stripped 4 bases from V and 3 bases from J, with 9 bases between. CDR3 length: 12 residues. Germline assignment: CDR1 SQVTM and CDR2 ANQGSEA. CDR3 DNA sequence: TGCAGCGTTGTGCAGGGGCACTATGGCTACACCTTC. It specifies CSVVQGHYGYTF.

This clonotype was observed a handful of times. The V gene is TRBV6-2 or TRBV6-3, the J gene TRBJ2-5, with TRBD1 as a possible D gene (6 bases). This CDR3 is 13 amino acids long. Germline V CDR1 and CDR2: MNHEY, SVGEGT. V lost 6 bases and J 2 bases, leaving 10 bases between the germline ends. As DNA, the CDR3 is TGTGCCAGCAGCTACAGGGCTCAAGAGACCCAGTACTTC. It translates to CASSYRAQETQYF.

V and J are TRBV9 and TRBJ2-3; the match to TRBD2 covers 8 bases. Germline V gene lookup returns CDR1 SGDLS and CDR2 YYNGEE. The CDR3 is made up of 15 amino acids. The V and J ends lost 0 bases and 4 bases, in that order; junction bases with no gene match: 4. CDR3 sequence: CASSVELAVPDTQYF. CDR3 nucleotides: TGTGCCAGCAGCGTAGAACTAGCGGTGCCAGATACGCAGTATTTT. Based on the CDR3 plus reference TRBV9 and TRBJ2-3, the full variable domain is DSGVTQTPKHLITATGQRVTLRCSPRSGDLSVYWYQQSLDQGLQFLIQYYNGEERAKGNILERFSAQQFPDLHSELNLSSLELGDSALYFCASSVELAVPDTQYFGPGTRLTVL.

This clonotype was picked up a small number of times. This chain connects TRBV20-1 to TRBJ2-1; 11 positions match TRBD2. V shed 2 bases and J 6 bases; nucleotides not matched to a gene: 3. The germline CDR1 and CDR2 sequences are DFQATT and SNEGSKA (reference sequence). CDR3 length: 14 amino acids. The CDR3 sequence is CSARFSGGANEQFF. Here the CDR3 DNA reads TGCAGTGCTAGATTTAGCGGGGGGGCCAATGAGCAGTTCTTC.

This clonotype has more than one count but fewer than ten. The chain combines TRBV28 with TRBJ2-5, with 7 bases that match TRBD2. CDR1 MDHEN and CDR2 SYDVKM come from the germline V gene. This CDR3 has 13 residues. The ends lost 5 bases at V and 5 bases at J; junction bases unmatched: 5. CDR3 coding DNA: TGTGCCAGCAGTATAGCGGGTCCTGAGACCCAGTACTTC. This sequence encodes CASSIAGPETQYF.

The chain recombines TRBV9 with TRBJ2-3; no reliable D call. With 0 bases removed from V and 0 bases from J, the gap between germline ends came to 11 bases. Germline V gene lookup returns CDR1 SGDLS and CDR2 YYNGEE. The CDR3 contains 16 residues. The CDR3 nucleotides read TGTGCCAGCAGCGTAGGTCATTCAGCTAGCACAGATACGCAGTATTTT. Its protein product is CASSVGHSASTDTQYF.

A few counts support this clonotype. V is TRBV28 and J is TRBJ2-7; a weak D match, TRBD1 (6 bases). The J call may not be correct, given that the DNA end is closer to TRBJ2-5. Germline V gene sequence: CDR1 MDHEN, CDR2 SYDVKM. This CDR3 has 15 residues. CDR3 loop: CASSPTGIRMGTQYF. The CDR3 DNA is TGTGCCAGCAGCCCAACAGGGATTAGGATGGGGACCCAGTACTTC.